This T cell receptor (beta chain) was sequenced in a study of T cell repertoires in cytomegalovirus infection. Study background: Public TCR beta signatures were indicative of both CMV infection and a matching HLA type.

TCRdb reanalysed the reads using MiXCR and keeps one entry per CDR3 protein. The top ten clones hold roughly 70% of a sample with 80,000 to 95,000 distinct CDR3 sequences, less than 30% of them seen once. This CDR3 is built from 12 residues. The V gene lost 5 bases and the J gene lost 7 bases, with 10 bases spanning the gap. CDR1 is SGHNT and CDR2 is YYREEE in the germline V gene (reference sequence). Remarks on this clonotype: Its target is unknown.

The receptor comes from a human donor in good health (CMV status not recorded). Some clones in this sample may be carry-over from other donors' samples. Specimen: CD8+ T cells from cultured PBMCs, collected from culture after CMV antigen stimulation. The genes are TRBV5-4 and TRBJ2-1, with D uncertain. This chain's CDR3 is CASSLIGNEQFF. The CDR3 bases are TGTGCCAGCAGTTTAATAGGGAATGAGCAGTTCTTC.